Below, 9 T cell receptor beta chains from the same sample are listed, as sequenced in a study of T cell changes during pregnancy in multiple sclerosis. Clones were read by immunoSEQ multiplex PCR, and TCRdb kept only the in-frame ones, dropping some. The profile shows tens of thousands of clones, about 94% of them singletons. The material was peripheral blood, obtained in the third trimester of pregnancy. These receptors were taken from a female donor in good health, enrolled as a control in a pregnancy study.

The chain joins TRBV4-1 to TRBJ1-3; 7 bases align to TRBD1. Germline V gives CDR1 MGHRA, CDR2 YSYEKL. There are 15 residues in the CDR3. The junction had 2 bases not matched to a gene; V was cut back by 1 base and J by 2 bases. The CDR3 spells CASSQAGTAGNTIYF. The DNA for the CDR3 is TGCGCCAGCAGCCAAGCAGGGACAGCTGGAAACACCATATATTTT.

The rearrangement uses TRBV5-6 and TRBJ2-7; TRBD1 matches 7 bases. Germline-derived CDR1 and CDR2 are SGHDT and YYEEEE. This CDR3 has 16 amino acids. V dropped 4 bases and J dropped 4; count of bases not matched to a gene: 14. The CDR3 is CASSPSGRGSLYEQYF. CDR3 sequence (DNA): TGTGCCAGCAGCCCGTCGGGCAGGGGGTCTTTGTACGAGCAGTACTTC.

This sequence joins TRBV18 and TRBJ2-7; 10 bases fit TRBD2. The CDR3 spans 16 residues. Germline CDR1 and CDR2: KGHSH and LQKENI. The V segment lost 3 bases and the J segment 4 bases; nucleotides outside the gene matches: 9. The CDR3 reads CASSPLAGVPAYEQYF. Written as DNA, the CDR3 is TGTGCCAGCTCACCGCTAGCGGGAGTTCCTGCTTACGAGCAGTACTTC.

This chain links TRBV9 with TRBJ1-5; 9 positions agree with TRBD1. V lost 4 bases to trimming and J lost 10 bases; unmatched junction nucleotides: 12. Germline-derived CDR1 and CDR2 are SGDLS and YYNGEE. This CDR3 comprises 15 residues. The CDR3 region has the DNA TGTGCCAGCAGCCCTGTGGGGACAGGGATAGGCCCCCAGCATTTT. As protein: CASSPVGTGIGPQHF.

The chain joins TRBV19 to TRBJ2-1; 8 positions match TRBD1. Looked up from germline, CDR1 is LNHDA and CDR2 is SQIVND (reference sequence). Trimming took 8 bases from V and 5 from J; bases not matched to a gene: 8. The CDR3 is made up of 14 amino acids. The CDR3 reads CASCDRGSDNEQFF. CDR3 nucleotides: TGTGCCAGTTGCGACAGGGGTTCCGACAATGAGCAGTTCTTC.

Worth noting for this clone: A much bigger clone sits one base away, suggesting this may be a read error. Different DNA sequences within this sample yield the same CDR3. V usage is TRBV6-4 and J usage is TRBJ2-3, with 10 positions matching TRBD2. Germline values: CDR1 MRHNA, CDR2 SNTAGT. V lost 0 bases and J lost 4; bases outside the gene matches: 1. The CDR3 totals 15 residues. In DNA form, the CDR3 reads TGTGCCAGCAGTGACTCGAGCGGGGGGGCAGATACGCAGTATTTT. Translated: CASSDSSGGADTQYF.

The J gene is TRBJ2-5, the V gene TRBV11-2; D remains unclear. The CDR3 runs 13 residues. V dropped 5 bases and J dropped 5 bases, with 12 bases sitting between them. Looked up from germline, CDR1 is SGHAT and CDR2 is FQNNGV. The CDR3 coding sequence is TGTGCCAGCAGCCCCACGAACCGGGAGACCCAGTACTTC. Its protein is CASSPTNRETQYF. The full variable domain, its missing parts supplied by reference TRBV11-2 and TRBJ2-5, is EAGVAQSPRYKIIEKRQSVAFWCNPISGHATLYWYQQILGQGPKLLIQFQNNGVVDDSQLPKDRFSAERLKGVDSTLKIQPAKLEDSAVYLCASSPTNRETQYFGPGTRLLVL.

This CDR3 is CASSDGTLPAGELFF. CDR3 sequence (DNA): TGTGCCAGCAGCGATGGGACTCTACCCGCCGGGGAGCTGTTTTTT. The rearrangement links TRBV5-4 to TRBJ2-2; D is perhaps TRBD2 (6 bases). Trimming took 4 bases from V and 6 from J, leaving 16 bases between them. Germline-derived CDR1 and CDR2 are SGHNT and YYREEE (reference sequence). This CDR3 has 15 amino acids.

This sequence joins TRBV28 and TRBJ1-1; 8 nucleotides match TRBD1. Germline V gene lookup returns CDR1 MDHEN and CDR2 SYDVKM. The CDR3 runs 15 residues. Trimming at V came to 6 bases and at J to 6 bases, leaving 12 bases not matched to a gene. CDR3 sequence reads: CASSQFQGQGAEAFF. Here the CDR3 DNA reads TGTGCCAGCAGCCAGTTCCAAGGACAGGGTGCTGAAGCTTTCTTT.